This is a list of T cell receptor beta chains from one sample in a study of long-term antiretroviral therapy in people with HIV. Libraries were prepared by immunoSEQ multiplex PCR; TCRdb keeps only in-frame clonotypes and omits some of them. This sample has fewer than 45,000 clones, with about 80% found just once. Sample: unsorted PBMCs, taken 3.4 years after starting antiretroviral therapy. The receptors derive from a man aged 30 to 39 with HIV. Both conserved end residues are part of each CDR3. Each record gives: clone size, V gene, D gene, J gene, CDR3 DNA, CDR3 protein. A D gene is named only where the DNA matches it firmly. Expanded clones are given a class, and other clones once, few, many or no size at all.

few	TRBV7-9	TRBD1	TRBJ1-2	TGTGCCAGCAGCTTAACAGGGGTGAACTATGGCTACACCTTC	CASSLTGVNYGYTF
few	TRBV6-6	.	TRBJ1-2	TGTGCCAGCAGTTACCCAGGGAACTATGGCTACACCTTC	CASSYPGNYGYTF
few	TRBV29-1	TRBD2	TRBJ2-1	TGCAGCGTTGTATTCGTAGCGGGAGGGCCCAATGAGCAGTTCTTC	CSVVFVAGGPNEQFF
.	TRBV19	TRBD2	TRBJ2-1	TGTGCCAGTAGTATATCCTTCGGACTAGCGATGAGCTCCTACAATGAGCAGTTCTTC	CASSISFGLAMSSYNEQFF
.	TRBV6-5	TRBD2	TRBJ2-7	TGTGCCAGCAGACTAATTGGACTAGCGGGAGTCGAGCAGTACTTC	CASRLIGLAGVEQYF
once	TRBV27	.	TRBJ2-7	TGTGCCAGCAGTCTGAATTCTGAGCTTACCTACGAGCAGTACTTC	CASSLNSELTYEQYF
few	TRBV27	.	TRBJ2-7	TGTGCCAGCAGTCCGACCCTGACGGGAGTGCGCTACGAGCAGTACTTC	CASSPTLTGVRYEQYF
.	TRBV19	.	TRBJ1-3	TGTGCCAGTAGTATTCAGGGGATCTCTGGAAACACCATATATTTT	CASSIQGISGNTIYF
.	TRBV5-4	TRBD1	TRBJ2-7	TGTGCCAGCAGATACGGGACAGGGGGGAACGAGCAGTACTTC	CASRYGTGGNEQYF
once	TRBV9	.	TRBJ2-3	TGTGCCAGCAGCGTAGGGTGGGTAGCGGCACGCACAGATACGCAGTATTTT	CASSVGWVAARTDTQYF
.	TRBV10-3	.	TRBJ1-2	TGTGCCATCAGTGAAAAGCCCTCGTATGGCTACACCTTC	CAISEKPSYGYTF
once	TRBV5-4	TRBD2	TRBJ2-3	TGTGCCAGCAGAACGGGACTAGCGGGAGGATTGGGCACAGATACGCAGTATTTT	CASRTGLAGGLGTDTQYF
.	TRBV5-4	.	TRBJ2-1	TGTGCCAGCAGCCTCCGACAGAGTATTTCCTACAATGAGCAGTTCTTC	CASSLRQSISYNEQFF
.	TRBV4-3	.	TRBJ2-7	TGCGCCAGCAGCCAAGATCTCCGGGCGGGCGAGCAGTACTTC	CASSQDLRAGEQYF
.	TRBV15	.	TRBJ2-1	TGTGCCACCAGCATCTTTGATACGTCCAATGAGCAGTTCTTC	CATSIFDTSNEQFF
.	TRBV11-2	TRBD2	TRBJ2-3	TGTGCCAGCAGCTTAGGACGGCTAGCGGGTTTCACAGATACGCAGTATTTT	CASSLGRLAGFTDTQYF
.	TRBV4-2	.	TRBJ2-1	TGTGCCAGCAGCCAAGAGCTCAGGCGCTCCTACAATGAGCAGTTCTTC	CASSQELRRSYNEQFF
.	TRBV29-1	TRBD1	TRBJ2-5	TGCAGCGGCGGGACAGGGCAAGAGACCCAGTACTTC	CSGGTGQETQYF